Each of the 26 T cell receptor beta chains below was sequenced from the same sample in a study of neoadjuvant anti-PD-1 for oral cavity cancer. Libraries were prepared by immunoSEQ multiplex PCR; TCRdb keeps only in-frame clonotypes and omits some of them. The sample records fewer than 35,000 clones, about 86% being singletons. The sample consisted of PBMCs, taken before nivolumab (anti-PD-1) treatment. All receptors come from a person aged 40 to 85 with oral cavity squamous cell carcinoma.

V gene TRBV4-3 combines with J gene TRBJ1-1; TRBD1 is a possible D gene (6 bases). CDR1 is LGHNA, CDR2 YSLEER, per germline. The CDR3 is 16 residues long. Trimming pared 1 base from V and 1 base from J, leaving 13 bases between. The CDR3 here is CASSQVRVRGNTEAFF. The CDR3 coding sequence is TGCGCCAGCAGCCAAGTTAGGGTCAGGGGGAACACTGAAGCTTTCTTT.

The chain carries TRBV5-1 and TRBJ2-1; D might be TRBD1 (7 bases). The CDR3 covers 14 residues. CDR1 SGHRS and CDR2 YFSETQ come from the germline V gene. The V end lost 2 bases, the J end lost 5 bases, and 11 bases lay between the germline ends. CDR3 in amino acids: CASSLTGEDNEQFF. CDR3 in DNA: TGCGCCAGCAGCTTAACAGGGGAGGACAATGAGCAGTTCTTC.

The J gene is TRBJ1-6, the V gene TRBV6-4, with a tentative D call TRBD1 (6 bases). The CDR3 is 15 amino acids. Germline V gene data show CDR1 as MRHNA and CDR2 as SNTAGT. V gave up 6 bases and J gave up 10 bases, with 19 bases separating them. As DNA, the CDR3 is TGTGCCAGCAGGGTCGATCCAGGGGCCGACTCACCCCTCCACTTT. Protein product: CASRVDPGADSPLHF.

The chain has TRBV5-4 and TRBJ1-1; TRBD1 agrees at 9 bases. Germline trimming cut 2 bases from V and 5 bases from J; bases unmatched to any gene: 1. The germline V gene encodes CDR1 SGHNT and CDR2 YYREEE (reference sequence). The length of the CDR3 is 13 residues. The CDR3 region is CASSFGQGTEAFF. The CDR3 nucleotides are TGTGCCAGCAGCTTCGGACAGGGGACTGAAGCTTTCTTT.

The J gene is TRBJ1-1, the V gene TRBV7-2; 8 bases map to TRBD1. The CDR3 runs 13 residues. Looked up from germline, CDR1 is SGHTA and CDR2 is FQGNSA. J gave up 1 base and V 8 bases, and 3 bases lay outside the gene matches. CDR3 bases: TGTGCCAGCGGACAGGGTCAGAACACTGAAGCTTTCTTT. Encoded protein: CASGQGQNTEAFF.

This chain joins TRBV5-1 and TRBJ2-7, with D maybe TRBD1 (5 bases). Germline values: CDR1 SGHRS, CDR2 YFSETQ. The CDR3 spans 12 residues. Trimming left V 1 base short and J 6 bases short, with 8 bases between. The CDR3 sequence is CASSLKGVEQYF. For the CDR3, the DNA is TGCGCCAGCAGCTTGAAAGGGGTCGAGCAGTACTTC.

V usage is TRBV10-3 and J usage is TRBJ2-7, with D uncertain. This CDR3 spans 12 amino acids. V was pared by 2 bases and J by 5 bases, with 7 bases between. Looked up from germline, CDR1 is ENHRY and CDR2 is SYGVKD. CDR3 nucleotides: TGTGCCATCAGTGAGCCACCCAACGAGCAGTACTTC. Translation: CAISEPPNEQYF.

This chain links TRBV14 with TRBJ1-1, with 12 bases aligning to TRBD1. This CDR3 contains 20 residues. The germline CDR1 and CDR2 sequences are SGHDN and FVKESK. V shed 10 bases and J 1 base; nucleotides not matched to a gene: 22. The CDR3 coding sequence is TGTGCCAACCGGGACAGGGGGCGCGGTCCCCAAACCGGCCCGAACACTGAAGCTTTCTTT. This sequence encodes CANRDRGRGPQTGPNTEAFF. Complete variable domain (other parts from reference TRBV14 and TRBJ1-1): EAGVTQFPSHSVIEKGQTVTLRCDPISGHDNLYWYRRVMGKEIKFLLHFVKESKQDESGMPNNRFLAERTGGTYSTLKVQPAELEDSGVYFCANRDRGRGPQTGPNTEAFFGQGTRLTVV.

V usage is TRBV7-9 and J usage is TRBJ2-2; TRBD1 agrees at 10 bases. In germline, CDR1 is SEHNR, CDR2 FQNEAQ (reference sequence). Trimming at V came to 5 bases and at J to 1 base, leaving 7 bases not matched to a gene. The CDR3 has 17 residues. The CDR3 sequence is CASSEPDRGRNTGELFF. The CDR3 nucleotides read TGTGCCAGCAGCGAACCAGACAGGGGGCGGAACACCGGGGAGCTGTTTTTT. Using reference TRBV7-9 and TRBJ2-2 for the parts outside the CDR3, the full variable domain is DTGVSQNPRHKITKRGQNVTFRCDPISEHNRLYWYRQTLGQGPEFLTYFQNEAQLEKSRLLSDRFSAERPKGSFSTLEIQRTEQGDSAMYLCASSEPDRGRNTGELFFGEGSRLTVL.

The chain combines TRBV5-4 with TRBJ2-2; 8 bases fit TRBD2. Germline values: CDR1 SGHNT, CDR2 YYREEE (reference sequence). The trim removed 0 bases at V and 6 bases at J, leaving 7 bases unmatched. This CDR3 has 16 residues. CDR3 loop: CASSLDGGAVAGELFF. The CDR3 DNA is TGTGCCAGCAGCTTGGACGGGGGGGCAGTAGCCGGGGAGCTGTTTTTT.

V and J are TRBV28 and TRBJ2-3, with 11 nucleotides matching TRBD1. Germline lookup yields CDR1 MDHEN and CDR2 SYDVKM. After removal of 6 bases from V and 4 bases from J, the junction contained 3 bases not matched to a gene. The CDR3 length is 14 residues. The CDR3 sequence is CASRRTGGADTQYF. The CDR3, as DNA: TGTGCCAGCAGGAGGACAGGGGGCGCAGATACGCAGTATTTT.

A few counts support this clone. J is TRBJ2-7 and V is TRBV6-1; TRBD2 aligns across 13 bases. The CDR3 length is 15 residues. The germline V gene has CDR1 MNHNS and CDR2 SASEGT. V trimming: 2 bases; J trimming: 2 bases; junction bases outside the gene matches: 0. CDR3 bases: TGTGCCAGCAGTGAAACTAGCGGGGGGGCCTACGAGCAGTACTTC. Protein sequence: CASSETSGGAYEQYF.

This CDR3 is CASSLAPSGQETQYF. CDR3 bases: TGCGCCAGCAGCTTGGCCCCTAGCGGCCAAGAGACCCAGTACTTC. The rearrangement uses TRBV5-1 and TRBJ2-5; 7 bases match TRBD2. Trimming took 0 bases from V and 1 from J; bases not matched to a gene: 3. CDR1 and CDR2 (germline): SGHRS, YFSETQ. The CDR3 is made up of 15 amino acids.

The chain recombines TRBV4-1 with TRBJ2-1, with D hard to call. The CDR3 is 15 residues long. Between the trimmed V and J ends, which lost 3 bases and 0 bases, there was a span of 9 bases. The germline V gene has CDR1 MGHRA and CDR2 YSYEKL. This CDR3 reads CASSQTWSSYNEQFF. CDR3 nucleotides: TGCGCCAGCAGCCAGACCTGGAGCTCCTACAATGAGCAGTTCTTC.

The chain employs TRBV29-1 and TRBJ2-1; TRBD2 might be the D (7 bases). The CDR3 sequence is 13 residues long. V was cut by 4 bases and J by 6 bases, with 13 bases left in between. The germline CDR1 and CDR2 sequences are SQVTM and ANQGSEA. The CDR3 region is CSVVEGGGNEQFF. CDR3 DNA: TGCAGCGTTGTAGAGGGGGGGGGCAATGAGCAGTTCTTC.

V usage is TRBV5-1 and J usage is TRBJ1-3; TRBD1 matches at 7 bases. The length of the CDR3 is 14 residues. The V segment lost 4 bases and the J segment 2 bases; nucleotides outside the gene matches: 3. Germline V CDR1 and CDR2: SGHRS, YFSETQ. In DNA, the CDR3 is TGCGCCAGCAGCGGAACAGGGGCTGGAAACACCATATATTTT. Translating gives CASSGTGAGNTIYF.

J is TRBJ1-2 and V is TRBV4-3; tentatively, D is TRBD1 (5 bases). The CDR3 spans 14 residues. The germline gives CDR1 LGHNA, CDR2 YSLEER. Trimming removed 0 bases from V and 5 bases from J, with 10 bases in between. CDR3 nucleotide sequence: TGCGCCAGCAGCCAAGATGCAGGGAGTTATGGCTACACCTTC. Protein: CASSQDAGSYGYTF.

This clone was detected only once. The rearrangement joins TRBV29-1 to TRBJ1-4; the match to TRBD1 covers 7 bases. Trimming took 6 bases from V and 8 from J; bases not matched to a gene: 9. CDR1 SQVTM and CDR2 ANQGSEA come from the germline V gene. The CDR3 contains 13 residues. The CDR3, as DNA: TGCAGCGTATTACAGGGGCCAGGGGAAAAACTGTTTTTT. It specifies CSVLQGPGEKLFF.

J is TRBJ2-3 and V is TRBV7-8, with 14 bases fitting TRBD2. Trimming at V came to 7 bases and at J to 0 bases, leaving 6 bases not matched to a gene. Germline CDR1 reads SGHVS; CDR2 reads FQNEAQ. The CDR3 contains 17 residues. This chain's CDR3 is CASTGLAGETSTDTQYF. The DNA for the CDR3 is TGTGCCAGCACGGGACTAGCGGGGGAGACTAGCACAGATACGCAGTATTTT.

This rearrangement joins TRBV29-1 to TRBJ2-5, with 7 bases aligning to TRBD1. CDR3 length equals 11 residues. V lost 7 bases and J lost 2; bases outside the gene matches: 1. Germline lookup yields CDR1 SQVTM and CDR2 ANQGSEA. The CDR3 DNA reads TGCAGCGCGGGACAGCAAGAGACCCAGTACTTC. Protein sequence: CSAGQQETQYF.

J is TRBJ2-7 and V is TRBV6-5; 7 bases are a match to TRBD1. CDR1 is MNHEY, CDR2 SVGAGI, per germline. The CDR3 extends over 15 amino acids. The trim removed 5 bases at V and 4 bases at J, leaving 11 bases unmatched. The CDR3 DNA reads TGTGCCAGCAGTCCCATGACAGGGTTATTATACGAGCAGTACTTC. The encoded protein is CASSPMTGLLYEQYF.

The rearrangement uses TRBV19 and TRBJ1-2, with D unclear. Germline V gene sequence: CDR1 LNHDA, CDR2 SQIVND (reference sequence). This CDR3 has 12 residues. The V and J ends lost 7 bases and 4 bases respectively, with 10 bases between them. CDR3 sequence: CASKGRSYGYTF. DNA for the CDR3: TGTGCCAGTAAGGGCAGGAGCTATGGCTACACCTTC.

The V and J genes are TRBV19 and TRBJ2-5; D possibly uses TRBD1 or TRBD2 (5 bases each). Deletions cut 10 bases from V and 5 bases from J, with 17 bases between. Per the germline V gene, CDR1 is LNHDA and CDR2 is SQIVND (reference sequence). The length of the CDR3 is 13 residues. The CDR3 coding sequence is TGTGCCACCTCGGGGACCTCCCGGGAGACCCAGTACTTC. Translation gives CATSGTSRETQYF.

A few counts support this clone. The chain carries TRBV19 and TRBJ2-1, with 14 bases fitting TRBD2. The CDR3 is made up of 15 amino acids. Germline CDR1 LNHDA, CDR2 SQIVND (reference sequence). With 1 base clipped from V and 10 bases from J, the junction kept 3 bases outside the gene matches. The CDR3 DNA reads TGTGCCAGTAGTATAGGACTAGCGGGGGGGCACGAGCAGTTCTTC. This gives the protein CASSIGLAGGHEQFF.

The V gene is TRBV6-5, the J gene TRBJ2-1, with 9 bases lining up with TRBD2. Germline values: CDR1 MNHEY, CDR2 SVGAGI. J lost 7 bases, V lost 0 bases, and 7 bases had no gene match. This CDR3 contains 16 residues. CDR3 protein: CASSYSAGGPRNEQFF. CDR3 coding DNA: TGTGCCAGCAGTTACTCGGCGGGGGGGCCTAGGAATGAGCAGTTCTTC.

This clone was seen once. The V and J genes are TRBV11-3 and TRBJ2-6; tentatively, D is TRBD1 or TRBD2 (5 bases each). This CDR3 is 15 amino acids long. The germline V and J ends were trimmed by 5 bases and 1 base, with 9 bases remaining between them. Looked up from germline, CDR1 is SGHNT and CDR2 is YENEEA. The CDR3 DNA reads as TGTGCCAGCAGCGCCGAGGGGTCTGGGGCCAACGTCCTGACTTTC. It translates to CASSAEGSGANVLTF.